This TCR beta chain was sequenced for a study of spatial heterogeneity in lung cancer. Whole-study results and caveats: It was found that expanded intratumoral alpha and beta TCR counts tracked tumor mutation counts.

This clonotype was counted many times. What it recognizes is unknown. TCRdb re-called the 5' RACE reads with MiXCR, one entry per CDR3 protein. Of roughly 3,500 distinct CDR3 sequences listed, around 3.5% are singletons. Time point defined: sample taken at primary tumor resection. V trimming: 5 bases; J trimming: 10 bases; junction bases outside the gene matches: 9. The CDR3 runs to 15 residues. The genes are TRBV12-3 or TRBV12-4 and TRBJ2-3, with 13 positions matching TRBD2. The sequences come from lung tumor tissue, collected at surgery. This TCR came from a male donor with early-stage non-small cell lung cancer. Written as DNA, the CDR3 is TGTGCCAGCAGTCTGACTAGCGGGGGGCTCATTGCGCAGTATTTT. Its protein is CASSLTSGGLIAQYF.